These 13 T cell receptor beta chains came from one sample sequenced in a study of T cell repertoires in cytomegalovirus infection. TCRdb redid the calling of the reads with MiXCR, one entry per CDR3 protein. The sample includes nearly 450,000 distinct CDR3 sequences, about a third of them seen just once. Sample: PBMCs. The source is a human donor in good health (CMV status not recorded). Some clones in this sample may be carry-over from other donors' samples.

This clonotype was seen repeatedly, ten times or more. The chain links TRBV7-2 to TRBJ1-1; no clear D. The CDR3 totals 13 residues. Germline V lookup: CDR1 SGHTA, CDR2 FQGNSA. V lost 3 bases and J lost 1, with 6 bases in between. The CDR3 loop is CASSFDKNTEAFF. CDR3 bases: TGTGCCAGCAGCTTTGACAAGAACACTGAAGCTTTCTTT.

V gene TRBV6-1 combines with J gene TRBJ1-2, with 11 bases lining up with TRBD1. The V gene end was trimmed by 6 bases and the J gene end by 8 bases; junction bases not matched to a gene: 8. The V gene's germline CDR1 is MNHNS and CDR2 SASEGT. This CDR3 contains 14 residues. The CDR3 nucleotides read TGTGCCAGCAGCCCCGGGACAGGGGGTGACGGCTACACCTTC. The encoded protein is CASSPGTGGDGYTF.

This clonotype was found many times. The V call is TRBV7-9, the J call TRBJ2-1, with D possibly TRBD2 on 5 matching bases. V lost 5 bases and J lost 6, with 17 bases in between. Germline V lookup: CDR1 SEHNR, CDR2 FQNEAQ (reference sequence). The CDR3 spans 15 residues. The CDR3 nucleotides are TGTGCCAGCAGCCCCGACCGGAGAGGGCTCAATGAGCAGTTCTTC. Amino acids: CASSPDRRGLNEQFF.

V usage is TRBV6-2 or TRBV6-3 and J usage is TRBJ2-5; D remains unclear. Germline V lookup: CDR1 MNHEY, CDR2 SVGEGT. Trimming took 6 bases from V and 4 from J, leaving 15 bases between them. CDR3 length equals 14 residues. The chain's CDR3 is CASRPTLGGETQYF. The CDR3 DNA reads TGTGCCAGCAGACCGACTCTAGGCGGAGAGACCCAGTACTTC.

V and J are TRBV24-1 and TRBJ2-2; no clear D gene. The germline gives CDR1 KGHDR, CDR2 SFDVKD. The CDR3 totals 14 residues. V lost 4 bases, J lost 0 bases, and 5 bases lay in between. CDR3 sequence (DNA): TGTGCCACCAGTGAACCAGCGAACACCGGGGAGCTGTTTTTT. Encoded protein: CATSEPANTGELFF.

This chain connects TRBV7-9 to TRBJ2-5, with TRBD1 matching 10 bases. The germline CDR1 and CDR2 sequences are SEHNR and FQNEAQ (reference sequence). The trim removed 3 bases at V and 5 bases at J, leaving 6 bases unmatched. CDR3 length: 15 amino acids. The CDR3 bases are TGTGCCAGCAGCTTTTGGGACAGGGGAAGTGAGACCCAGTACTTC. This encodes CASSFWDRGSETQYF. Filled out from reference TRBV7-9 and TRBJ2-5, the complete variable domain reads DTGVSQNPRHKITKRGQNVTFRCDPISEHNRLYWYRQTLGQGPEFLTYFQNEAQLEKSRLLSDRFSAERPKGSFSTLEIQRTEQGDSAMYLCASSFWDRGSETQYFGPGTRLLVL.

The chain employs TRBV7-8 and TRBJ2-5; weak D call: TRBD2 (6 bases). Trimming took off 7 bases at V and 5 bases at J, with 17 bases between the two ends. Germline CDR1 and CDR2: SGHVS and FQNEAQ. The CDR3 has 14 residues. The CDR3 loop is CASTYGGFGETQYF. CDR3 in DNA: TGTGCCAGCACCTACGGGGGTTTTGGCGAGACCCAGTACTTC.

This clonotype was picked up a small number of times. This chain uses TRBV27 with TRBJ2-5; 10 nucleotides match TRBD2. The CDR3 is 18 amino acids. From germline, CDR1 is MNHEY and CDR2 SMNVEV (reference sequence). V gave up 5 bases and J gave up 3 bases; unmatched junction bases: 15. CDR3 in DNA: TGTGCCAGCAGTCCAAGGAGGATAGCGGGGGGCCATAAAGAGACCCAGTACTTC. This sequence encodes CASSPRRIAGGHKETQYF.

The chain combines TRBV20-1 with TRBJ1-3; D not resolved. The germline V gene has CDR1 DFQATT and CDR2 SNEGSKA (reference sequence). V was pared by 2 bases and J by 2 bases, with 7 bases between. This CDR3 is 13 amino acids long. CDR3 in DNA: TGCAGTGCTAGATCGGACCCTGGAAACACCATATATTTT. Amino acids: CSARSDPGNTIYF.

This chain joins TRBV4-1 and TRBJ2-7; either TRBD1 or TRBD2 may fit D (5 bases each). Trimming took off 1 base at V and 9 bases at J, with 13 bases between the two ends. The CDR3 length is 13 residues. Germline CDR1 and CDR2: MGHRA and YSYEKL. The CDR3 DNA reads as TGCGCCAGCAGCCAAGTCTTGGGGGACGGGCAGTACTTC. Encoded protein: CASSQVLGDGQYF.

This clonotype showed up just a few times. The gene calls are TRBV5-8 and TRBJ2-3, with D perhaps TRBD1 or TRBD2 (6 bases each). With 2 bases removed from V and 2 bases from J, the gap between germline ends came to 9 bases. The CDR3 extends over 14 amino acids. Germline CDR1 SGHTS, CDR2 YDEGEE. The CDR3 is CASSFGGHTDTQYF. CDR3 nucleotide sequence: TGTGCCAGCAGCTTCGGGGGACACACAGATACGCAGTATTTT.

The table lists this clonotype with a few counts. This CDR3 is CASSPRQVLNTEAFF. CDR3 DNA sequence: TGTGCCAGCAGCCCACGACAGGTCTTGAACACTGAAGCTTTCTTT. This chain connects TRBV11-2 to TRBJ1-1, with D possibly being TRBD1 (6 bases). The V and J ends lost 5 bases and 0 bases respectively, with 13 bases between them. There are 15 residues in the CDR3. The germline V gene encodes CDR1 SGHAT and CDR2 FQNNGV.

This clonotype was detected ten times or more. The CDR3 sequence: CASSLGGSRRSGNTIYF. The CDR3 DNA reads TGTGCCAGCAGCTTAGGAGGGTCGCGGCGATCTGGAAACACCATATATTTT. The chain joins TRBV7-6 to TRBJ1-3; no firm D call. V lost 1 base to trimming and J lost 1 base, with 14 bases between them. CDR3 length: 17 amino acids. Per the germline V gene, CDR1 is SGHVS and CDR2 is FNYEAQ.